This T cell receptor (beta chain) was recovered during a study of T cells in Graves' hyperthyroidism and ophthalmopathy. General study findings and limits: Separation of ophthalmopathy from stable hyperthyroidism was achieved by a 13 V-J model.

The investigators amplified TCR beta CDR3 regions from RNA transcripts. HTBI primers were used for first-round RT-PCR of the TCR CDR3. Each CDR3 protein gets one entry after TCRdb re-called the multiplex PCR reads with MiXCR. The table has hundreds of thousands of distinct CDR3 sequences, 13% seen once. Calling Graves' hyperthyroidism stable meant ophthalmopathy did not progress within 18 months. Used for diagnoses were clinical symptoms, serum thyroxine and TRAb, thyroid ultrasound and orbital computed tomography. Fresh peripheral blood, 10 ml, was the source of the PBMCs. This clonotype has at least ten counts. Its antigen is not known. The sample taken for sequencing was blood. The sequence derives from a woman aged 18-29 years with Graves' hyperthyroidism.

The CDR3 sequence is CASSLGGLAGGDTQYF. For the CDR3, the DNA is TGTGCCAGCAGCTTAGGAGGGCTAGCGGGAGGAGATACGCAGTATTTT. The V and J genes are TRBV11-2 and TRBJ2-3; 11 nucleotides agree with TRBD2. In germline, CDR1 is SGHAT, CDR2 FQNNGV. The CDR3 has 16 residues. V shed 1 base and J 5 bases; nucleotides not matched to a gene: 5.